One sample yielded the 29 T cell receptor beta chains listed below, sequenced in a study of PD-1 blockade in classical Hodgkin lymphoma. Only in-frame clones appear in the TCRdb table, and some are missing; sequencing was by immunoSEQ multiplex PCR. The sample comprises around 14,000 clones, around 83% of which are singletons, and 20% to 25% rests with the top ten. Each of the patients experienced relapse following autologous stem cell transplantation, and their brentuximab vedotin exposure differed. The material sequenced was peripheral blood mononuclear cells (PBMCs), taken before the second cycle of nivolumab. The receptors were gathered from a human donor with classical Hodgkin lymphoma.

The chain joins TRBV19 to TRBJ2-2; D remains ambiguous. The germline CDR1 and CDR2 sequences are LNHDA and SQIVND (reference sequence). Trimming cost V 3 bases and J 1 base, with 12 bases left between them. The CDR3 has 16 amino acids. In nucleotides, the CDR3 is TGTGCCAGTAGTATCCCCCGGACGGAGAACACCGGGGAGCTGTTTTTT. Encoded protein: CASSIPRTENTGELFF.

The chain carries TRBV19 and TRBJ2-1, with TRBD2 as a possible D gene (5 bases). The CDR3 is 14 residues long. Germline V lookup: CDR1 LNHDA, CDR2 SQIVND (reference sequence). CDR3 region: CAANPGFLVHEQFF. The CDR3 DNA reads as TGTGCAGCCAATCCGGGGTTCCTGGTGCATGAGCAGTTCTTC. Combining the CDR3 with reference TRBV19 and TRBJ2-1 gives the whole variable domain DGGITQSPKYLFRKEGQNVTLSCEQNLNHDAMYWYRQDPGQGLRLIYYSQIVNDFQKGDIAEGYSVSREKKESFPLTVTSAQKNPTAFYLCAANPGFLVHEQFFGPGTRLTVL.

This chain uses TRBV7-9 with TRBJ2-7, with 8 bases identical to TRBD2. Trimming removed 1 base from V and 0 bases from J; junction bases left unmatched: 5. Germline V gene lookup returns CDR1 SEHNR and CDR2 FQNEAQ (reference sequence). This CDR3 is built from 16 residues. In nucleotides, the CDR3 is TGTGCCAGCAGCTTAGGGGGCGGGGGGCCCTCCTACGAGCAGTACTTC. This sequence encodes CASSLGGGGPSYEQYF. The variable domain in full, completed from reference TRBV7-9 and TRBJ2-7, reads DTGVSQNPRHKITKRGQNVTFRCDPISEHNRLYWYRQTLGQGPEFLTYFQNEAQLEKSRLLSDRFSAERPKGSFSTLEIQRTEQGDSAMYLCASSLGGGGPSYEQYFGPGTRLTVT.

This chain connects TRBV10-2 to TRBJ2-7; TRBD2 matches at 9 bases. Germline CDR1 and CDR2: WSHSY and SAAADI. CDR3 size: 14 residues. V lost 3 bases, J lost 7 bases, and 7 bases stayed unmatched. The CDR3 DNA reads TGCGCCAGCAGTGAACAGCGGGGGGCGGGTGAGCAGTACTTC. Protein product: CASSEQRGAGEQYF.

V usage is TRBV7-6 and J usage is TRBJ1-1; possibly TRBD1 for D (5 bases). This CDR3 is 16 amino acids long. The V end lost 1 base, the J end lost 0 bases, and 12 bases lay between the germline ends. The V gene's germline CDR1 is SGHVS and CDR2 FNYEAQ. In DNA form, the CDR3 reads TGTGCCAGCAGCTTAGAAGCGGGGGAGGTGAACACTGAAGCTTTCTTT. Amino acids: CASSLEAGEVNTEAFF.

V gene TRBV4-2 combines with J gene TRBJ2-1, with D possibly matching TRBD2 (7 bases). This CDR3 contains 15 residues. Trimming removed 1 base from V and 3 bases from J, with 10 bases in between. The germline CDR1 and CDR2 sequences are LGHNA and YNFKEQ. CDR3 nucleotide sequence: TGTGCCAGCAGCCAAGCGGGGGGCGGCTACAATGAGCAGTTCTTC. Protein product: CASSQAGGGYNEQFF.

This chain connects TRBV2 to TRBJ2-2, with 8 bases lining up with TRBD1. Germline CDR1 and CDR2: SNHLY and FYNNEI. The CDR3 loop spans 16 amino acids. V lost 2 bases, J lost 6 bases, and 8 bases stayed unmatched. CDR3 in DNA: TGTGCCAGCAGTGAAATCCGGACAGGGAGCCCCGGGGAGCTGTTTTTT. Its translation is CASSEIRTGSPGELFF.

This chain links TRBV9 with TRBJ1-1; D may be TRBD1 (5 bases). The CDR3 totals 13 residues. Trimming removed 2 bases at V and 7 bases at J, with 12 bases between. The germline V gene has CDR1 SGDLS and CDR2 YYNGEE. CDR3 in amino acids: CASSVDQGLEAFF. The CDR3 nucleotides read TGTGCCAGCAGCGTGGACCAGGGTCTTGAAGCTTTCTTT.

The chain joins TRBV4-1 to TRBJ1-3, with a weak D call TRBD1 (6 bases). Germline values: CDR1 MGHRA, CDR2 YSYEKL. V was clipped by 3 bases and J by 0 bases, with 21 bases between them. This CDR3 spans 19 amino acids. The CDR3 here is CASSQTIRTGAYSGNTIYF. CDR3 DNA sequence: TGCGCCAGCAGCCAGACCATACGTACGGGGGCCTACTCTGGAAACACCATATATTTT.

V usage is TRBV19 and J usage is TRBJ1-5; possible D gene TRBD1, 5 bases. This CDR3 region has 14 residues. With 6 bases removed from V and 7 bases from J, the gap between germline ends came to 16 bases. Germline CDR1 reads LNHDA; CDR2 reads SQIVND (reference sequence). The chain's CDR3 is CASSPPTQVQPQHF. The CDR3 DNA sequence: TGTGCCAGTAGCCCACCAACACAGGTACAGCCCCAGCATTTT.

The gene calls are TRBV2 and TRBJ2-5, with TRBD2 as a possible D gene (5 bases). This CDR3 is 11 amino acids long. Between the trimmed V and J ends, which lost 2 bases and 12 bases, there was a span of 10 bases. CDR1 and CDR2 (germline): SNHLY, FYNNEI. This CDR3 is CASSERLREYF. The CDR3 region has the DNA TGTGCCAGCAGTGAACGGTTGAGGGAGTACTTC. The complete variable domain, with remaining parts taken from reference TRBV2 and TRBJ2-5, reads EPEVTQTPSHQVTQMGQEVILRCVPISNHLYFYWYRQILGQKVEFLVSFYNNEISEKSEIFDDQFSVERPDGSNFTLKIRSTKLEDSAMYFCASSERLREYFGPGTRLLVL.

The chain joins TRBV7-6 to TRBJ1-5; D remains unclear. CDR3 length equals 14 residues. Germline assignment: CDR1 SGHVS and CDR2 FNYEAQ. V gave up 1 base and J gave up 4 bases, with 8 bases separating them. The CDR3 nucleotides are TGTGCCAGCAGCTTAGGGTCAGCAAATCAGCCCCAGCATTTT. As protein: CASSLGSANQPQHF.

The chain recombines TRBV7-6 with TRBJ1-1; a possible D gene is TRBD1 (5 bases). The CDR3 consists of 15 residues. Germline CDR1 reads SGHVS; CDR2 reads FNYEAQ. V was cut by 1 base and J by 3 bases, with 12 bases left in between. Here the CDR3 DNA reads TGTGCCAGCAGCTTAGAAAGTCGGGGACACACTGAAGCTTTCTTT. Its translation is CASSLESRGHTEAFF.

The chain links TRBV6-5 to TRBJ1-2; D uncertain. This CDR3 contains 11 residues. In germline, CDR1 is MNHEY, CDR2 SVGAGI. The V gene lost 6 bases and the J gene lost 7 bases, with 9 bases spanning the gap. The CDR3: CASSDQIGYTF. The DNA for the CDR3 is TGTGCCAGCAGCGACCAGATTGGCTACACCTTC.

This CDR3 reads CASSDPLGGNWFYGYTF. Written as DNA, the CDR3 is TGCGCCAGCAGTGACCCCCTCGGGGGCAACTGGTTCTATGGCTACACCTTC. The chain combines TRBV10-2 with TRBJ1-2, with D tentatively TRBD1 (6 bases). V was cut by 3 bases and J by 4 bases, with 21 bases left in between. Germline V CDR1 and CDR2: WSHSY, SAAADI. The CDR3 loop spans 17 amino acids.

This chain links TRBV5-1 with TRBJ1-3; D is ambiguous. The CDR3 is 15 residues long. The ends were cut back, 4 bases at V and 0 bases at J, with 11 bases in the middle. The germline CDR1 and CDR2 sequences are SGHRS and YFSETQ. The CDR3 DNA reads TGCGCCAGCAGCCCCGGACGGAACTCTGGAAACACCATATATTTT. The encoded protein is CASSPGRNSGNTIYF. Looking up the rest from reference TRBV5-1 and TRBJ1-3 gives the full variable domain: KAGVTQTPRYLIKTRGQQVTLSCSPISGHRSVSWYQQTPGQGLQFLFEYFSETQRNKGNFPGRFSGRQFSNSRSEMNVSTLELGDSALYLCASSPGRNSGNTIYFGEGSWLTVV.

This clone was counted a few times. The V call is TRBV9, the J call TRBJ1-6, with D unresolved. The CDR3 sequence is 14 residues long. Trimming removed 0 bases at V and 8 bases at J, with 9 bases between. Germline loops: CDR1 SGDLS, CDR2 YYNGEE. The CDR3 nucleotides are TGTGCCAGCAGCGTAGCCTCCCTGGATTCACCCCTCCACTTT. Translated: CASSVASLDSPLHF.

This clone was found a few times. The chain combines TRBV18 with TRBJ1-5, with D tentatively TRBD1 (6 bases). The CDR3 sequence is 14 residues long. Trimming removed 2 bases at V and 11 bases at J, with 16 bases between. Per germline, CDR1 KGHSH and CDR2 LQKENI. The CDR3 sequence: CASSPNGGLKSQHF. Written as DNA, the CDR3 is TGTGCCAGCTCACCAAACGGGGGGCTGAAGTCCCAGCATTTT.

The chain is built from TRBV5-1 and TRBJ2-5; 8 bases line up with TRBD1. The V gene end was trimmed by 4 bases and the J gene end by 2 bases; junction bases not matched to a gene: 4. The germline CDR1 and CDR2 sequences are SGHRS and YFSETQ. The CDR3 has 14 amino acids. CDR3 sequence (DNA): TGCGCCAGCAGCCCTTGGACAGGGCAAGAGACCCAGTACTTC. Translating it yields CASSPWTGQETQYF.

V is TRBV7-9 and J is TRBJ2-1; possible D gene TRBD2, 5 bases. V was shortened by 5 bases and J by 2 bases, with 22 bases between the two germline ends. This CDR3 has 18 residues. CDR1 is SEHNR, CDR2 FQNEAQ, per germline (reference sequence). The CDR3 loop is CASSQQRILRNTYNEQFF. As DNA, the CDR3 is TGTGCCAGCAGCCAACAGCGGATCCTTCGAAACACCTACAATGAGCAGTTCTTC.

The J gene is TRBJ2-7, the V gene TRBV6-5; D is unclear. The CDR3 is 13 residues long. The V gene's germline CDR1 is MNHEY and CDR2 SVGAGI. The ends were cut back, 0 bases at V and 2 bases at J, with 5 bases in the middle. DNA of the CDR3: TGTGCCAGCAGTTACTCGAATACCTACGAGCAGTACTTC. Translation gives CASSYSNTYEQYF.

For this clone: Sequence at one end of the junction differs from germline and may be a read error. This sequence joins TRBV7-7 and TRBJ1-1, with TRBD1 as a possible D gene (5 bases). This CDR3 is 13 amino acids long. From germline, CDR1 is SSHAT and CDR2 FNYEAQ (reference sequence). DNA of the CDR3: TGTGCTAGCAGCTTAGCTCAGGGCGCTGAAGCTTTCTTT. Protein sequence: CASSLAQGAEAFF.

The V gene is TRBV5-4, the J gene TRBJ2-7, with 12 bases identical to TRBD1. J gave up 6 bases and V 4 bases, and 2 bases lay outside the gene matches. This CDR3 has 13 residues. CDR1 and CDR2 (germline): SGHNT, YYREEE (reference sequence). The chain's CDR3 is CASSRDRGREQYF. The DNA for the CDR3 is TGTGCCAGCAGCAGGGACAGGGGGCGCGAGCAGTACTTC.

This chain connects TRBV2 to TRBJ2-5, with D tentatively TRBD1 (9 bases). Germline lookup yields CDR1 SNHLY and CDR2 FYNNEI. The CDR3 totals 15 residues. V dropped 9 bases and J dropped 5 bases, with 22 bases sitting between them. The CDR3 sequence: CASHFSGTGFETQYF. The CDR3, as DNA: TGTGCCAGTCACTTTAGCGGGACAGGGTTCGAGACCCAGTACTTC.

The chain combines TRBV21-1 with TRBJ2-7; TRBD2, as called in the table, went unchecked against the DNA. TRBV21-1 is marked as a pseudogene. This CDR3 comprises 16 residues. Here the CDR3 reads CASSQKLGGELYEQYF. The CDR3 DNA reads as TGTGCCAGCAGCCAAAAGTTGGGGGGGGAGTTATACGAGCAGTACTTC.

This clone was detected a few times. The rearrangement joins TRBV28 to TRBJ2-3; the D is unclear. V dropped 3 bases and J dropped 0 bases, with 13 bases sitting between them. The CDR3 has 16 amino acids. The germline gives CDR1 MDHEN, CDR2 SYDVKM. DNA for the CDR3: TGTGCCAGCAGTTTTAGGGCAGCCACTAGCACAGATACGCAGTATTTT. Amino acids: CASSFRAATSTDTQYF. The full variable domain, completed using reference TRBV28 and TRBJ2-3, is DVKVTQSSRYLVKRTGEKVFLECVQDMDHENMFWYRQDPGLGLRLIYFSYDVKMKEKGDIPEGYSVSREKKERFSLILESASTNQTSMYLCASSFRAATSTDTQYFGPGTRLTVL.

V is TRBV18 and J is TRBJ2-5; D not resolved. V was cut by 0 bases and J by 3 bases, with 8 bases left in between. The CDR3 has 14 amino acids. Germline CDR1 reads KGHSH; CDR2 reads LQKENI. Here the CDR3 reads CASSPPSTKETQYF. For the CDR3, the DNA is TGTGCCAGCTCACCACCATCAACGAAAGAGACCCAGTACTTC.

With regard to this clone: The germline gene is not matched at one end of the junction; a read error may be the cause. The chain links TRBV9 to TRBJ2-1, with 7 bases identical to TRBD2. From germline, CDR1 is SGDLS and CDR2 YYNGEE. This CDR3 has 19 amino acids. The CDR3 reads CASSSLGRVKSTSYNEQLF. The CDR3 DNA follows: TGTGCCAGCAGCTCCCTTGGGAGGGTTAAAAGCACCTCCTACAATGAGCAGCTCTTC.

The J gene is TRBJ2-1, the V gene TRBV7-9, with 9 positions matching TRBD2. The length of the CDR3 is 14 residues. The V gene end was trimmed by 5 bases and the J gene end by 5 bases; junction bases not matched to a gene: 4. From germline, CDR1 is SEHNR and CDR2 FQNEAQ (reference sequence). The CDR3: CASSPGLANNEQFF. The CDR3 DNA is TGTGCCAGCAGCCCGGGACTAGCAAACAATGAGCAGTTCTTC.